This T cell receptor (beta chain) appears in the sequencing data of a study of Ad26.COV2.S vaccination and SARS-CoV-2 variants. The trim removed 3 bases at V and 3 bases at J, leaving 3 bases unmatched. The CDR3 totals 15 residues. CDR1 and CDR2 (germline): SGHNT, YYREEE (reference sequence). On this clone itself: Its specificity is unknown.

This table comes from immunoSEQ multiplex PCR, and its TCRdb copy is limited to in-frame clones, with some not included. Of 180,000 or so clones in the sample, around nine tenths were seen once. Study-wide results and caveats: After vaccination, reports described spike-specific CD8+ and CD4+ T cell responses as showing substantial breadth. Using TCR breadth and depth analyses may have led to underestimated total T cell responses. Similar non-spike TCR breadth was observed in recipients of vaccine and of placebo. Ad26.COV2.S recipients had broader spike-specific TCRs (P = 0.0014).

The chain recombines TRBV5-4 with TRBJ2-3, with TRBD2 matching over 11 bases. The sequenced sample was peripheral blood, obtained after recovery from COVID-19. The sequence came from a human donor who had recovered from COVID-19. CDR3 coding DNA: TGTGCCAGCAGCTGGGGACTAGCGGAGACAGATACGCAGTATTTT. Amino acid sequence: CASSWGLAETDTQYF.